This entry concerns a single TCR beta chain. Sequencing was performed with immunoSEQ multiplex PCR; in TCRdb, only in-frame clones are kept and a portion is missing. The sample includes 36,000 or so clones, about nine tenths seen only once; the top ten take roughly 5%. Germline V lookup: CDR1 WNHNN, CDR2 SYGVQD (reference sequence). This CDR3 comprises 14 residues. With V trimmed by 6 bases and J by 6 bases, 7 bases remained unmatched. The record originates from a study of blood T cell repertoires in COVID-19. This sequence originates from a human donor in a cohort sampled during active COVID-19. Input material: peripheral blood. The J gene is TRBJ2-3, the V gene TRBV10-1, with 9 bases that match TRBD1. The CDR3 DNA sequence: TGCGCCAGCAGCATACAGGGGGCAGGGGATACGCAGTATTTT. Translated: CASSIQGAGDTQYF.